This note documents a single TCR beta chain sequence. This sample is part of a study of blood T cell repertoires in COVID-19. At the level of the study: The United States, Italy and Spain were the sources of the acute and convalescent COVID-19 samples. T cells, B-cell-depleted T cells, or PBMCs provided the cDNA or gDNA that served as material.

This CDR3 has 14 residues. Germline CDR1 and CDR2: SGHAT and FQNNGV. The ends were cut back, 0 bases at V and 6 bases at J, with 11 bases in the middle. Per the original data handling: Nucleated cell counts were estimated from reference gene primer amplification. This table comes from immunoSEQ multiplex PCR, and its TCRdb copy is limited to in-frame clones, with some not included. From that table come the V and J calls and clone size; the DNA was used to work out D and trimming. The sample includes more than 45,000 clones, about 83% of them seen just once. The chain joins TRBV11-2 to TRBJ1-2, with D unresolved. This clonotype was sampled from a man at least 80 years old in a cohort sampled during active COVID-19. Specimen: peripheral blood. This CDR3 is CASSLDISSDGYTF. In nucleotides, the CDR3 is TGTGCCAGCAGCTTAGATATTTCCAGCGATGGCTACACCTTC.